These 9 T cell receptor beta chains originate from one sample sequenced in a study of blood T cell repertoires in COVID-19. Measured with immunoSEQ multiplex PCR; TCRdb has only the in-frame clones, and not every one. The data show over 150,000 clones, about 88% seen once. Material for sequencing was PBMCs or T cells enriched from blood (not recorded which). The receptors stem from a young woman who had recovered from COVID-19.

The chain combines TRBV4-2 with TRBJ1-4; no clear D gene. CDR3 length: 15 residues. Germline V lookup: CDR1 LGHNA, CDR2 YNFKEQ. Trimming removed 4 bases at V and 4 bases at J, with 13 bases between. CDR3 nucleotides: TGTGCCAGCAGCCCCTCGACGAGGGATAATGAAAAACTGTTTTTT. Translation gives CASSPSTRDNEKLFF.

The V call is TRBV5-1, the J call TRBJ1-1, with D maybe TRBD1 (5 bases). The CDR3 is 15 residues long. CDR1 is SGHRS and CDR2 is YFSETQ in the germline V gene. V lost 4 bases, J lost 3 bases, and 16 bases lay in between. CDR3 bases: TGCGCCAGCAGCCCAAACACCGGGGGTGACACTGAAGCTTTCTTT. Translated, it gives CASSPNTGGDTEAFF.

The chain links TRBV6-5 to TRBJ2-7, with a weak D call TRBD1 (6 bases). The CDR3 has 13 residues. V was cut by 5 bases and J by 5 bases, with 13 bases left in between. Germline V gene data show CDR1 as MNHEY and CDR2 as SVGAGI. The CDR3 bases are TGTGCCAGCAGTCTATCACAGGGAAACGAGCAGTACTTC. Protein sequence: CASSLSQGNEQYF.

The chain uses TRBV5-5 and TRBJ2-3; D remains ambiguous. CDR3 length equals 12 residues. The V and J ends lost 0 bases and 6 bases respectively, with 5 bases between them. Germline loops: CDR1 SGHKS, CDR2 YYEKEE (reference sequence). In DNA, the CDR3 is TGTGCCAGCAGCTTGGCCATTGATACGCAGTATTTT. It yields the protein CASSLAIDTQYF. The complete variable domain, with remaining parts taken from reference TRBV5-5 and TRBJ2-3, reads DAGVTQSPTHLIKTRGQQVTLRCSPISGHKSVSWYQQVLGQGPQFIFQYYEKEERGRGNFPDRFSARQFPNYSSELNVNALLLGDSALYLCASSLAIDTQYFGPGTRLTVL.

This chain uses TRBV3-1 (or the pseudogene TRBV3-2) with TRBJ2-1, with D possibly being TRBD2 (7 bases). Trimming shortened V by 0 bases and J by 8 bases, and 20 bases separated the two germline ends. Germline lookup yields CDR1 LGHDT and CDR2 YNNKEL (reference sequence). This CDR3 comprises 17 residues. The CDR3 bases are TGTGCCAGCAGCCAAGATAGAGGCGGGGGCCGTCCCGATGAGCAGTTCTTC. Translated: CASSQDRGGGRPDEQFF.

The CDR3 region has the DNA TGTGCCAGCAGTGAGGGACTAGCGGGAGCGACAGATACGCAGTATTTT. This encodes CASSEGLAGATDTQYF. The chain links TRBV6-1 to TRBJ2-3; 14 bases agree with TRBD2. The CDR3 sequence is 16 residues long. CDR1 MNHNS and CDR2 SASEGT come from the germline V gene. J lost 3 bases, V lost 3 bases, and 2 bases had no gene match.

The V gene is TRBV28, the J gene TRBJ1-4; D gene unclear. There are 15 residues in the CDR3. Trimming removed 5 bases at V and 5 bases at J, with 15 bases between. Germline values: CDR1 MDHEN, CDR2 SYDVKM. CDR3 amino acids: CASSPPGGLNEKLFF. The CDR3 DNA reads as TGTGCCAGCAGTCCACCCGGAGGGTTAAATGAAAAACTGTTTTTT. The whole variable domain, filled in from reference TRBV28 and TRBJ1-4, reads DVKVTQSSRYLVKRTGEKVFLECVQDMDHENMFWYRQDPGLGLRLIYFSYDVKMKEKGDIPEGYSVSREKKERFSLILESASTNQTSMYLCASSPPGGLNEKLFFGSGTQLSVL.

This clone was counted only a few times. CDR3 sequence: CASSLRAGVYGYTF. The DNA for the CDR3 is TGTGCCAGCAGCTTACGTGCAGGGGTCTATGGCTACACCTTC. The chain is built from TRBV11-2 and TRBJ1-2; D perhaps matches TRBD1 (6 bases). There are 14 residues in the CDR3. Germline V gene sequence: CDR1 SGHAT, CDR2 FQNNGV. V lost 2 bases and J 4 bases, leaving 11 bases between the germline ends.

This clone showed up just a few times. The V and J genes are TRBV5-1 and TRBJ2-2; D call uncertain. Trimming cost V 5 bases and J 3 bases, with 8 bases left between them. Germline CDR1 is SGHRS and CDR2 is YFSETQ. The CDR3 has 13 amino acids. This CDR3 reads CASSSRDTGELFF. The CDR3 DNA reads as TGCGCCAGCAGTTCCCGGGACACCGGGGAGCTGTTTTTT. The whole variable domain, filled in from reference TRBV5-1 and TRBJ2-2, reads KAGVTQTPRYLIKTRGQQVTLSCSPISGHRSVSWYQQTPGQGLQFLFEYFSETQRNKGNFPGRFSGRQFSNSRSEMNVSTLELGDSALYLCASSSRDTGELFFGEGSRLTVL.